Described below is a single T cell receptor (beta chain) sequence and its context. This sample's time point: baseline pretreatment blood. This sample's treatment: 15 Gy SBRT to primary tumor, nephrectomy 4 weeks later. The source of the sample is a study of radiation and T cells in renal cell carcinoma. Measured with immunoSEQ multiplex PCR; TCRdb has only the in-frame clones, and not every one. In the table there are roughly 150,000 clones, 88% of which are singletons. Germline CDR1 reads SNHLY; CDR2 reads FYNNEI. The CDR3 is made up of 13 amino acids. V lost 1 base to trimming and J lost 1 base, with 5 bases between them.

V and J are TRBV2 and TRBJ2-7; no clear D gene. Sequenced here: blood, sampled from a patient whose treatment included radiotherapy and nephrectomy. This TCR was sampled from a woman in her seventies with renal cell carcinoma. The CDR3: CASSEGGSYEQYF. The CDR3 bases are TGTGCCAGCAGTGAAGGGGGATCCTACGAGCAGTACTTC.